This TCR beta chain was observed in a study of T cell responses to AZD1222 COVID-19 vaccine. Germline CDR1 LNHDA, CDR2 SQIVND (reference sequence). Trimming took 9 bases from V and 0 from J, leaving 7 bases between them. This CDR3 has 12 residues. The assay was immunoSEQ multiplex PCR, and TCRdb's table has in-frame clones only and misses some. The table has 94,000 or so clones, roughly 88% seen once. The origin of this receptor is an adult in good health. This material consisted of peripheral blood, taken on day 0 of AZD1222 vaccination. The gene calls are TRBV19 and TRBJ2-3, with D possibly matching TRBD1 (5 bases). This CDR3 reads CASRQSTDTQYF. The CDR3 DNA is TGTGCCAGCCGACAGAGCACAGATACGCAGTATTTT.